This T cell receptor beta chain emerged from a study of Graves' ophthalmopathy and Graves' hyperthyroidism. Broader study findings: A 13-signature model separated ophthalmopathy from stable hyperthyroidism, just under 90% sensitivity, 65% to 82% specificity. Most clonotypes expanded in thyroid above 0.001 frequency were present in blood too.

V was pared by 1 base and J by 7 bases, with 11 bases between. The CDR3 is 13 residues long. Germline values: CDR1 MNHNY, CDR2 SVGAGI (reference sequence). As the template, RNA transcripts were used to amplify TCR beta CDR3 regions. After a first-round RT-PCR with HTBI primers, a second-round multiplex PCR was run. TCRdb itself ran the multiplex PCR reads through MiXCR, one entry per CDR3 protein. The sample has 560,000 or so distinct CDR3 sequences, less than 45% seen once; the top ten hold about 4.2%. Patients with other autoimmune diseases, uncontrolled infections, pregnancy or lactation were excluded. This clonotype was seen ten or more times. Antigen: not known.

The sequenced sample consisted of peripheral blood or thyroid tissue (not recorded which). The receptor's source is an adult man with Graves' hyperthyroidism. This chain links TRBV6-6 with TRBJ2-7; D unclear. The CDR3 loop reads CASSYLGFGEQYF. Written as DNA, the CDR3 is TGTGCCAGCAGTTACTTGGGGTTCGGGGAGCAGTACTTC.